These 27 T cell receptor beta chains were all obtained from the same sample, sequenced in a study of blood T cell repertoires in COVID-19. Produced via immunoSEQ multiplex PCR; TCRdb's table is partial and in-frame only. The data hold a few hundred thousand clones, with roughly 86% observed a single time. The specimen was PBMCs or T cells enriched from blood (not recorded which). Source of these receptors: a middle-aged man in a cohort exposed to, infected with or recovered from COVID-19 (not recorded which).

The rearrangement links TRBV30 to TRBJ1-2, with D unresolved. Trimming cost V 0 bases and J 2 bases, with 7 bases left between them. This CDR3 spans 13 amino acids. Per the germline V gene, CDR1 is GTSNPN and CDR2 is SVGIG (reference sequence). The CDR3 DNA reads TGTGCCTGGAGTGTGACGGGGAACTATGGCTACACCTTC. Its translation: CAWSVTGNYGYTF.

The chain joins TRBV20-1 to TRBJ1-2; D not resolved. Per germline, CDR1 DFQATT and CDR2 SNEGSKA (reference sequence). The germline V and J ends were trimmed by 3 bases and 2 bases, with 7 bases remaining between them. The CDR3 consists of 12 residues. The DNA of the CDR3 is TGCAGTGCTAGTAACAGCAACTATGGCTACACCTTC. Its translation: CSASNSNYGYTF.

The V call is TRBV27, the J call TRBJ2-5; the match to TRBD2 covers 8 bases. Germline CDR1 reads MNHEY; CDR2 reads SMNVEV (reference sequence). Trimming removed 6 bases from V and 2 bases from J; junction bases left unmatched: 5. The CDR3 runs 14 residues. In DNA, the CDR3 is TGTGCCAGCAGCCTAGCGGGCCTTCAAGAGACCCAGTACTTC. This codes for CASSLAGLQETQYF.

The CDR3 nucleotides read TGTGCCAGCAGCTTAGCCTACGGTTTCAATGAGCAGTTCTTC. Amino acids: CASSLAYGFNEQFF. The chain joins TRBV7-8 to TRBJ2-1; D not resolved. CDR3 length equals 14 residues. V was trimmed by 0 bases and J by 6 bases, leaving 9 bases between them. Germline assignment: CDR1 SGHVS and CDR2 FQNEAQ.

CDR3 region: CASRNGGAYGYTF. The CDR3 nucleotides are TGTGCCAGCAGGAATGGAGGGGCTTATGGCTACACCTTC. The chain recombines TRBV6-5 with TRBJ1-2, with TRBD1 as a possible D gene (5 bases). Germline loops: CDR1 MNHEY, CDR2 SVGAGI. Trimming shortened V by 6 bases and J by 5 bases, and 13 bases separated the two germline ends. The CDR3 loop spans 13 amino acids.

This clone occurred a few times. V usage is TRBV18 and J usage is TRBJ1-1; 9 bases are shared with TRBD1. This CDR3 has 14 residues. Germline values: CDR1 KGHSH, CDR2 LQKENI. Trimming at V came to 3 bases and at J to 6 bases, leaving 5 bases not matched to a gene. The CDR3 bases are TGTGCCAGCTCACCCGGGACAGGGAAAGCTGAAGCTTTCTTT. Its protein product is CASSPGTGKAEAFF. The full variable domain, in which reference TRBV18 and TRBJ1-1 provide the parts outside the CDR3, is NAGVMQNPRHLVRRRGQEARLRCSPMKGHSHVYWYRQLPEEGLKFMVYLQKENIIDESGMPKERFSAEFPKEGPSILRIQQVVRGDSAAYFCASSPGTGKAEAFFGQGTRLTVV.

This clone was counted a single time. This sequence joins TRBV29-1 and TRBJ2-2; TRBD1 matches 10 bases. The germline CDR1 and CDR2 sequences are SQVTM and ANQGSEA. Trimming took 6 bases from V and 7 from J; bases not matched to a gene: 5. The CDR3 is 13 amino acids. The DNA of the CDR3 is TGCAGCGTGGAGACAGGGGGCTTCGGGGAGCTGTTTTTT. Translating gives CSVETGGFGELFF.

The chain couples TRBV6-1 to TRBJ2-1; TRBD2 might be the D (6 bases). With 2 bases removed from V and 0 bases from J, the gap between germline ends came to 20 bases. Germline lookup yields CDR1 MNHNS and CDR2 SASEGT. The CDR3 contains 19 residues. CDR3 DNA sequence: TGTGCCAGCAGTGAAACATTGCATTCCTTTAGCGGCTCCTACAATGAGCAGTTCTTC. This codes for CASSETLHSFSGSYNEQFF.

This chain connects TRBV25-1 to TRBJ2-7; tentative D call: TRBD2 (5 bases). This CDR3 has 15 residues. Germline assignment: CDR1 MGHDK and CDR2 SYGVNS. Trimming took off 5 bases at V and 2 bases at J, with 16 bases between the two ends. The CDR3 DNA sequence: TGTGCCAGCAGTACCCCAGGAGAGAGGGCCTACGAGCAGTACTTC. Translating gives CASSTPGERAYEQYF.

V is TRBV19 and J is TRBJ2-7; D unresolved. This CDR3 spans 15 amino acids. Germline loops: CDR1 LNHDA, CDR2 SQIVND (reference sequence). V lost 0 bases and J lost 4, with 13 bases in between. The CDR3 DNA reads TGTGCCAGTAGTATAGATGCTCAAAGAGGATACGAGCAGTACTTC. It translates to CASSIDAQRGYEQYF.

The chain joins TRBV10-2 to TRBJ2-7; tentative D call: TRBD2 (5 bases). The CDR3 covers 14 residues. V was trimmed by 10 bases and J by 0 bases, leaving 16 bases between them. Germline CDR1 WSHSY, CDR2 SAAADI. This CDR3 reads CATDPGSSSYEQYF. CDR3 nucleotides: TGCGCCACCGATCCGGGGAGTAGCTCCTACGAGCAGTACTTC.

This sequence joins TRBV9 and TRBJ1-5, with D hard to call. With 4 bases removed from V and 4 bases from J, the gap between germline ends came to 15 bases. Germline V gene sequence: CDR1 SGDLS, CDR2 YYNGEE. The CDR3 has 15 residues. For the CDR3, the DNA is TGTGCCAGCAGCCGAGGAACATTTGGAAATCAGCCCCAGCATTTT. Translated: CASSRGTFGNQPQHF.

This chain connects TRBV18 to TRBJ1-5, with 8 bases aligning to TRBD1. Germline loops: CDR1 KGHSH, CDR2 LQKENI. Germline trimming cut 6 bases from V and 6 bases from J; bases unmatched to any gene: 4. There are 13 residues in the CDR3. In nucleotides, the CDR3 is TGTGCCAGCTCCAATGACAGGGGTCAGCCCCAGCATTTT. The encoded protein is CASSNDRGQPQHF.

The V gene is TRBV6-5, the J gene TRBJ2-3; TRBD2 matches at 9 bases. Germline CDR1 reads MNHEY; CDR2 reads SVGAGI. The V and J ends lost 7 bases and 8 bases, in that order; junction bases with no gene match: 7. CDR3 length: 13 residues. The DNA of the CDR3 is TGTGCCAGCACTCCTAGCGGGAAGGGTACGCAGTATTTT. Translation gives CASTPSGKGTQYF.

CDR3 sequence (DNA): TGTGCCAGCAGCTTGACCGGGACACCCATCACTTACTATGGCTACACCTTC. This translates into CASSLTGTPITYYGYTF. The chain couples TRBV5-4 to TRBJ1-2, with TRBD1 as a possible D gene (6 bases). V lost 1 base to trimming and J lost 3 bases, with 19 bases between them. The CDR3 has 17 residues. Germline values: CDR1 SGHNT, CDR2 YYREEE (reference sequence).

The V call is TRBV19, the J call TRBJ1-5, with 8 bases fitting TRBD1. CDR3 size: 15 residues. The junction had 4 bases not matched to a gene; V was cut back by 4 bases and J by 2 bases. Germline V gene lookup returns CDR1 LNHDA and CDR2 SQIVND (reference sequence). CDR3 nucleotides: TGTGCCAGTAGTAACCACAGGGGGGGCAATCAGCCCCAGCATTTT. This translates into CASSNHRGGNQPQHF. Combining the CDR3 with reference TRBV19 and TRBJ1-5 gives the whole variable domain DGGITQSPKYLFRKEGQNVTLSCEQNLNHDAMYWYRQDPGQGLRLIYYSQIVNDFQKGDIAEGYSVSREKKESFPLTVTSAQKNPTAFYLCASSNHRGGNQPQHFGDGTRLSIL.

The chain links TRBV7-2 to TRBJ2-2; no reliable D call. The germline V and J ends were trimmed by 3 bases and 1 base, with 9 bases remaining between them. This CDR3 has 15 residues. Germline CDR1 reads SGHTA; CDR2 reads FQGNSA. The CDR3 sequence is CASSFGPQNTGELFF. CDR3 DNA sequence: TGTGCCAGCAGCTTTGGCCCCCAGAACACCGGGGAGCTGTTTTTT.

V usage is TRBV9 and J usage is TRBJ2-7; D is undetermined. The CDR3 consists of 16 residues. V was pared by 0 bases and J by 0 bases, with 13 bases between. Per the germline V gene, CDR1 is SGDLS and CDR2 is YYNGEE. CDR3 loop: CASSVGSRTSSYEQYF. The CDR3 DNA follows: TGTGCCAGCAGCGTAGGTTCCAGAACCAGCTCCTACGAGCAGTACTTC.

The rearrangement joins TRBV6-5 to TRBJ2-4, with 10 nucleotides matching TRBD1. This CDR3 comprises 15 residues. The ends lost 2 bases at V and 9 bases at J; junction bases unmatched: 7. Germline CDR1 MNHEY, CDR2 SVGAGI. CDR3 residues: CASSYAGTGEGIQYF. In DNA, the CDR3 is TGTGCCAGCAGTTACGCCGGGACAGGGGAAGGCATTCAGTACTTC.

The genes are TRBV5-5 and TRBJ1-5; TRBD1 is a possible D gene (6 bases). V lost 0 bases and J lost 3, with 13 bases in between. Per germline, CDR1 SGHKS and CDR2 YYEKEE (reference sequence). This CDR3 contains 16 residues. The CDR3 DNA reads as TGTGCCAGCAGCTTGGTCGGCAGGGGAAACAATCAGCCCCAGCATTTT. This gives the protein CASSLVGRGNNQPQHF.

The CDR3 here is CASSLHPGSSYNEQFF. In DNA form, the CDR3 reads TGTGCCAGCAGCCTCCACCCGGGGAGCTCCTACAATGAGCAGTTCTTC. The chain couples TRBV7-8 to TRBJ2-1; D is possibly TRBD2 (5 bases). Germline V lookup: CDR1 SGHVS, CDR2 FQNEAQ. The CDR3 runs 16 residues. Trimming stripped 5 bases from V and 0 bases from J, with 14 bases between. Supplemented by reference TRBV7-8 and TRBJ2-1, the full variable domain reads GAGVSQSPRYKVAKRGQDVALRCDPISGHVSLFWYQQALGQGPEFLTYFQNEAQLDKSGLPSDRFFAERPEGSVSTLKIQRTQQEDSAVYLCASSLHPGSSYNEQFFGPGTRLTVL.

The genes are TRBV18 and TRBJ1-2; tentatively, D is TRBD1 (5 bases). This CDR3 region has 15 residues. With 1 base removed from V and 6 bases from J, the gap between germline ends came to 15 bases. Germline V gene data show CDR1 as KGHSH and CDR2 as LQKENI. Here the CDR3 reads CASSPREVGENGYTF. The CDR3 region has the DNA TGTGCCAGCTCACCACGGGAGGTGGGGGAGAATGGCTACACCTTC.

The chain combines TRBV7-2 with TRBJ2-7; D is perhaps TRBD1 (6 bases). The V and J ends lost 5 bases and 7 bases respectively, with 21 bases between them. Germline loops: CDR1 SGHTA, CDR2 FQGNSA. The CDR3 runs 15 residues. This chain's CDR3 is CASSPQGTGPDEQYF. For the CDR3, the DNA is TGTGCCAGCAGCCCACAGGGAACGGGGCCAGATGAGCAGTACTTC. The whole variable domain, remainder taken from reference TRBV7-2 and TRBJ2-7, is GAGVSQSPSNKVTEKGKDVELRCDPISGHTALYWYRQSLGQGLEFLIYFQGNSAPDKSGLPSDRFSAERTGGSVSTLTIQRTQQEDSAVYLCASSPQGTGPDEQYFGPGTRLTVT.

The J gene is TRBJ2-1, the V gene TRBV28, with D possibly being TRBD2 (6 bases). Germline V CDR1 and CDR2: MDHEN, SYDVKM. The CDR3 sequence is 12 residues long. The germline V and J ends were trimmed by 6 bases and 9 bases, with 12 bases remaining between them. The CDR3 region is CASRAGTPEQFF. Written as DNA, the CDR3 is TGTGCCAGCAGGGCCGGGACTCCTGAGCAGTTCTTC.

V gene TRBV5-5 combines with J gene TRBJ2-1; 11 nucleotides agree with TRBD2. CDR1 SGHKS and CDR2 YYEKEE come from the germline V gene (reference sequence). The CDR3 covers 15 residues. With V trimmed by 4 bases and J by 7 bases, 7 bases remained unmatched. Here the CDR3 reads CASSPQWTSGNEQFF. The CDR3 DNA reads as TGTGCCAGCAGCCCACAGTGGACTAGCGGGAATGAGCAGTTCTTC.

The V gene is TRBV5-6, the J gene TRBJ1-5; D not resolved. Trimming shortened V by 2 bases and J by 2 bases, and 2 bases separated the two germline ends. There are 12 residues in the CDR3. CDR1 is SGHDT, CDR2 YYEEEE, per germline. In DNA form, the CDR3 reads TGTGCCAGCAGCTTCGGCAATCAGCCCCAGCATTTT. Its protein product is CASSFGNQPQHF.

This clone came up a few times. V and J are TRBV7-8 and TRBJ2-2; 8 positions agree with TRBD1. Trimming at V came to 3 bases and at J to 6 bases, leaving 3 bases not matched to a gene. The length of the CDR3 is 14 residues. The germline gives CDR1 SGHVS, CDR2 FQNEAQ. This CDR3 reads CASSFLQGAGELFF. Here the CDR3 DNA reads TGTGCCAGCAGCTTCCTACAGGGGGCCGGGGAGCTGTTTTTT.